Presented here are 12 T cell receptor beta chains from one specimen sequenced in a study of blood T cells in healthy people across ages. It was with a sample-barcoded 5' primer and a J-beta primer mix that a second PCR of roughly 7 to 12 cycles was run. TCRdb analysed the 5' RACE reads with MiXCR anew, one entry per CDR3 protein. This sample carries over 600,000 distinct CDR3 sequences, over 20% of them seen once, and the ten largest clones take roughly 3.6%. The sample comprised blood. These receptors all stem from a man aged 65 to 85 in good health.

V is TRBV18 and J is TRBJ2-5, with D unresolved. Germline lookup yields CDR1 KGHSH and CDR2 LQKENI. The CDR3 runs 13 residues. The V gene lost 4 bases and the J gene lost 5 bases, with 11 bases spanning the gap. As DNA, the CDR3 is TGTGCCAGCTCACTCAGTAAAGGGGAGACCCAGTACTTC. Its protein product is CASSLSKGETQYF.

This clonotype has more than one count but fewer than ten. The CDR3 sequence is CASSLLDRGNTGELFF. The CDR3 DNA sequence: TGTGCCAGCAGCCTTTTGGACAGGGGGAACACCGGGGAGCTGTTTTTT. This sequence joins TRBV3-1 and TRBJ2-2; 9 bases agree with TRBD1. The CDR3 is 16 residues long. Germline V CDR1 and CDR2: LGHDT, YNNKEL (reference sequence). V lost 4 bases and J lost 1; bases outside the gene matches: 4.

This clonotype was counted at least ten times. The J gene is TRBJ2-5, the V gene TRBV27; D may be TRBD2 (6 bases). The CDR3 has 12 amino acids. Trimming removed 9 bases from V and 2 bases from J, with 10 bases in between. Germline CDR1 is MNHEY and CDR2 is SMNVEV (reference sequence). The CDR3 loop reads CASGAGQETQYF. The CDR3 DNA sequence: TGTGCCAGTGGAGCGGGTCAAGAGACCCAGTACTTC.

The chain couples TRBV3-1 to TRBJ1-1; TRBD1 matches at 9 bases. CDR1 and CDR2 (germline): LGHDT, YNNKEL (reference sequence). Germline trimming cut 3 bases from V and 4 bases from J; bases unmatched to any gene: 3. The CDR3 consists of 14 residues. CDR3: CASSHGTGTTEAFF. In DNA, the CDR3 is TGTGCCAGCAGCCATGGGACAGGGACCACTGAAGCTTTCTTT.

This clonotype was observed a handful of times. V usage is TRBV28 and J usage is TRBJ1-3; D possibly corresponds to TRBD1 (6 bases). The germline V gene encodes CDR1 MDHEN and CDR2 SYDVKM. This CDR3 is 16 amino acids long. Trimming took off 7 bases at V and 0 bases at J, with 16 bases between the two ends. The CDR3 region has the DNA TGTGCCAGCAAGATAGGGCAGGGGAGCTCTGGAAACACCATATATTTT. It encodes CASKIGQGSSGNTIYF.

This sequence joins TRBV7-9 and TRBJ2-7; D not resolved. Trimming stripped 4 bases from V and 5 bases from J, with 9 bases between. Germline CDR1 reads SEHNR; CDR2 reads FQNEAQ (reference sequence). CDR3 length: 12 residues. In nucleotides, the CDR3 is TGTGCCAGCAGCTCCGCCGCAGACGAGCAGTACTTC. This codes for CASSSAADEQYF. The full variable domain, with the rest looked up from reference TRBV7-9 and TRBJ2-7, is DTGVSQNPRHKITKRGQNVTFRCDPISEHNRLYWYRQTLGQGPEFLTYFQNEAQLEKSRLLSDRFSAERPKGSFSTLEIQRTEQGDSAMYLCASSSAADEQYFGPGTRLTVT.

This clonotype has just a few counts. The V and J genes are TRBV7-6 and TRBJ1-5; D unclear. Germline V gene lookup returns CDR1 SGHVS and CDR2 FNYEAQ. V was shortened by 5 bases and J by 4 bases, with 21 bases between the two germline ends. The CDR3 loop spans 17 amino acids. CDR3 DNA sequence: TGTGCCAGCAGCACTAGTTTGAGCCGGAACCCAAATCAGCCCCAGCATTTT. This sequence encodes CASSTSLSRNPNQPQHF.

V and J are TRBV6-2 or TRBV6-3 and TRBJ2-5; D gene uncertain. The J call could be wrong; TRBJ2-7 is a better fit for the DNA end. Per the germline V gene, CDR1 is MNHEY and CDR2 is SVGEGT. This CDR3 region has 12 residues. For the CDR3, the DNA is TGTGCCAGCAGTTACCAGGTCTACGAGCAGTACTTC. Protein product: CASSYQVYEQYF.

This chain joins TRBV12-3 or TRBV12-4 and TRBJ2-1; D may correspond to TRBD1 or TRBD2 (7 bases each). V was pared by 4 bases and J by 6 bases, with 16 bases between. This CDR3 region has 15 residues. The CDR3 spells CASSSQAGQTNEQFF. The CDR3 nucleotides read TGTGCCAGCAGTTCCCAAGCGGGACAGACCAATGAGCAGTTCTTC.

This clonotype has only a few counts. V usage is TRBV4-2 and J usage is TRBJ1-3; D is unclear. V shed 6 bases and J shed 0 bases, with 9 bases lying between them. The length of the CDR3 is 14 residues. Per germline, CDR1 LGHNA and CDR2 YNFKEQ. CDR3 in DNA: TGTGCCAGCAGAAGGCTGAGCTCTGGAAACACCATATATTTT. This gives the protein CASRRLSSGNTIYF.

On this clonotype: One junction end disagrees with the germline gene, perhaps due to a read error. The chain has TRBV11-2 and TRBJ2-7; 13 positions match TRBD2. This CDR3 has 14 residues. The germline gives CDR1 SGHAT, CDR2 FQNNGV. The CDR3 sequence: CASRLAGGNYEQCF. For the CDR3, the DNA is TGTGCCAGCAGACTAGCGGGAGGGAACTACGAGCAGTGCTTC.

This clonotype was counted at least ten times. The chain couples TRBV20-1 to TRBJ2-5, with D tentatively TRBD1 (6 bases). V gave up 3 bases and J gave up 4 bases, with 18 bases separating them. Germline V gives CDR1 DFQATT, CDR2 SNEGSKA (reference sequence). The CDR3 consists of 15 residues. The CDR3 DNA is TGCAGTGCTAGGGATTCCGGGGCCAGGGGAGAGACCCAGTACTTC. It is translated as CSARDSGARGETQYF.